The subject of this entry is one T cell receptor beta chain. The antigen is undetermined. These data come from a study of cytomegalovirus exposure and HLA in healthy donors. Across the whole study: The early release's HLA-typed donors yielded approximately 82 million unique TCRs.

Germline V gene sequence: CDR1 MNHEY, CDR2 SVGAGI. Trimming took off 2 bases at V and 5 bases at J, with 9 bases between the two ends. This CDR3 comprises 13 residues. Study-wide findings and caveats: HLA alleles showed associations with some 15,000 TCR beta sequences in a later analysis, at a 0.05 false discovery rate. One cluster of highly shared sequence variants probably arose as a sequencing artifact.

PCR amplification relied on 60 Vbeta primers (plus 13 Jbeta primers). Profiled with immunoSEQ multiplex PCR; TCRdb holds only in-frame clones, not every one. The sample yields fewer than 150,000 clones, roughly 83% seen once. The sequenced sample consisted of PBMCs. The chain recombines TRBV6-5 with TRBJ2-5, with a weak D call TRBD2 (5 bases). The receptor was isolated from a middle-aged man in good health and CMV-seropositive. The CDR3 spells CASSYGRAETQYF. CDR3 in DNA: TGTGCCAGCAGTTACGGGCGGGCGGAGACCCAGTACTTC.